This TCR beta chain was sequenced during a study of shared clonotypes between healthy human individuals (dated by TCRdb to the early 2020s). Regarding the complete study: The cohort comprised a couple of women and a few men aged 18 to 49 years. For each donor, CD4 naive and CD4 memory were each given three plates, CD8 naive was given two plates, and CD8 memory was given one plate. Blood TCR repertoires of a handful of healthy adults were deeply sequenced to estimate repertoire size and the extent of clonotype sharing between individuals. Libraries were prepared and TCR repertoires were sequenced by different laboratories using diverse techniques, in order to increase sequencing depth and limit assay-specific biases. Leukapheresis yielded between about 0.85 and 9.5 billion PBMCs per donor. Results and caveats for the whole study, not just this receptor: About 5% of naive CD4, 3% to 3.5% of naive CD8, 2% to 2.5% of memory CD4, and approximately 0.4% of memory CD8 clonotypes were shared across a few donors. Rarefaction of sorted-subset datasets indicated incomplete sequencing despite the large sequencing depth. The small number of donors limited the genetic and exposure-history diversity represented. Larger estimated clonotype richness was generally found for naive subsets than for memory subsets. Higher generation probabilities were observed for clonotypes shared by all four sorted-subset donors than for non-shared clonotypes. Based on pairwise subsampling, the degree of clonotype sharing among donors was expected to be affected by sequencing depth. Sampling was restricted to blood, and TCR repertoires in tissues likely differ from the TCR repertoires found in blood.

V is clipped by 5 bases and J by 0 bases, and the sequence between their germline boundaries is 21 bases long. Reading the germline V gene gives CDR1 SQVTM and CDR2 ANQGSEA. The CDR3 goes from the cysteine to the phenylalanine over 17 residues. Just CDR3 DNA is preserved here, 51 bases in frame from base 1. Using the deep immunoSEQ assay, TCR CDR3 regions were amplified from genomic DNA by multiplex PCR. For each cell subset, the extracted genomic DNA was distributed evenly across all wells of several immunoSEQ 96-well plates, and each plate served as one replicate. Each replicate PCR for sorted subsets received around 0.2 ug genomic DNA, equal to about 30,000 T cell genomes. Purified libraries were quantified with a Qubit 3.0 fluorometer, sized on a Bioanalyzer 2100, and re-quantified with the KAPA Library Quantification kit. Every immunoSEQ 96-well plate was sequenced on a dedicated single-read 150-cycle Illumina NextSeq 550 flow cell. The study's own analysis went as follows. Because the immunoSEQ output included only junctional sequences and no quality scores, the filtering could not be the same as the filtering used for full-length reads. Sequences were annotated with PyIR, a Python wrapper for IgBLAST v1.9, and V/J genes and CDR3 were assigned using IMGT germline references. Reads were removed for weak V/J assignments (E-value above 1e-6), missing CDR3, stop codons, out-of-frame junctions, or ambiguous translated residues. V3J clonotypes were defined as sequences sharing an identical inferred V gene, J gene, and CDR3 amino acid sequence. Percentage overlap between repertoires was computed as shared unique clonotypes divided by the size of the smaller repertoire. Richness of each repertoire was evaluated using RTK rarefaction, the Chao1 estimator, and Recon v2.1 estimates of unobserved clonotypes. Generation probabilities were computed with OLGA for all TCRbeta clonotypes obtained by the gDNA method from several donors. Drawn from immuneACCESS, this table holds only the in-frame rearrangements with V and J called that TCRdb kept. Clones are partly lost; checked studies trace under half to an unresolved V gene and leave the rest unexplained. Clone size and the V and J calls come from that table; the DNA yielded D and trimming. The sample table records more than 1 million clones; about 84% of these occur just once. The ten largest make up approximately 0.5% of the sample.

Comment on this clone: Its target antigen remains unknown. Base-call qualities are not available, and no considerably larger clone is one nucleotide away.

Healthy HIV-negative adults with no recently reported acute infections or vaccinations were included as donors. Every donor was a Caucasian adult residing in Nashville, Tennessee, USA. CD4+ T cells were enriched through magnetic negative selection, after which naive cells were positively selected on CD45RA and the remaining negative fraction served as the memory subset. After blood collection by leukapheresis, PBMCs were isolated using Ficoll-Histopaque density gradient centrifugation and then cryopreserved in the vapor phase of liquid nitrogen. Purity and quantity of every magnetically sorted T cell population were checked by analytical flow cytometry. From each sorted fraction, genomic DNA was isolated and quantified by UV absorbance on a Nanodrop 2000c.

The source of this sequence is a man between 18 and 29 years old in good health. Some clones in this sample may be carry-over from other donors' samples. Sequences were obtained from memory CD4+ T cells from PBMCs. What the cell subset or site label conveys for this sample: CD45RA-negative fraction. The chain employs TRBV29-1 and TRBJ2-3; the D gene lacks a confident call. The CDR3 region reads CSVQEDDPTTSTDTQYF. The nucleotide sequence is TGCAGCGTTCAGGAAGATGACCCCACAACTAGCACAGATACGCAGTATTTT.